This T cell receptor beta chain is drawn from a study of T cells in Graves' hyperthyroidism and ophthalmopathy. Study overall: Upon initial diagnosis and before any treatment, peripheral blood was collected.

Regarding the study as a whole: Blood also held most thyroid clonotypes expanded beyond 0.001.

If no ophthalmopathy progression occurred within 18 months, Graves' hyperthyroidism was stable. Fresh 10 ml peripheral blood yielded PBMCs. What was amplified from RNA transcripts were TCR beta CDR3 regions. Primed by the HTBI set, a first-round RT-PCR was run on the TCR CDR3. MiXCR, run by TCRdb on the multiplex PCR reads, gives a single entry per CDR3 protein. This table holds about 500,000 distinct CDR3 sequences, about 15% found once. This clonotype was detected many times. Its specificity is not known. Sequenced material: blood. The receptor was derived from a woman between 18 and 29 years old with Graves' hyperthyroidism.

DNA of the CDR3: TGCAGTGCCACATCGCCGACTAGCGGATCCTACGAGCAGTACTTC. Protein: CSATSPTSGSYEQYF. The genes are TRBV20-1 and TRBJ2-7; 9 bases map to TRBD2. The CDR3 is 15 amino acids. Germline assignment: CDR1 DFQATT and CDR2 SNEGSKA (reference sequence). V shed 6 bases and J 1 base; nucleotides not matched to a gene: 10.